The clone carrying this T cell receptor (beta chain) was observed a single time. The data are from a study of PD-1 blockade in classical Hodgkin lymphoma. Profiled with immunoSEQ multiplex PCR; TCRdb holds only in-frame clones, not every one. The table records about 31,000 clones, about 71% of them present only once. CDR3 length equals 17 residues. Trimming took off 2 bases at V and 5 bases at J, with 19 bases between the two ends. Germline V CDR1 and CDR2: SGHTA, FQGNSA. Every one of the patients relapsed after autologous stem cell transplantation (brentuximab vedotin exposure was variable). This sequence was found in a human donor with classical Hodgkin lymphoma. This specimen consisted of peripheral blood mononuclear cells (PBMCs), obtained before the second cycle of nivolumab. J is TRBJ2-4 and V is TRBV7-2; D is undetermined. The CDR3 reads CASSLSPGPIVQNIQYF. Here the CDR3 DNA reads TGTGCCAGCAGCTTATCGCCTGGCCCCATCGTCCAAAACATTCAGTACTTC.